The next 10 T cell receptor beta chains were all read from a single sample in a study of T cells in Graves' hyperthyroidism and ophthalmopathy. RNA transcripts gave rise to amplified TCR beta CDR3 regions. Using the HTBI primer set, a first-round RT-PCR was run on the TCR CDR3. In TCRdb, the multiplex PCR reads were re-called with MiXCR into one record per CDR3 protein. The profile shows roughly 200,000 distinct CDR3 sequences, approximately 16% of them singletons. Sequencing input: blood. These receptors came from a middle-aged man with Graves' hyperthyroidism.

This clonotype was observed many times. V is TRBV18 and J is TRBJ1-1; tentative D call: TRBD1 (6 bases). Trimming removed 4 bases at V and 0 bases at J, with 15 bases between. This CDR3 is 16 amino acids long. The germline gives CDR1 KGHSH, CDR2 LQKENI. The CDR3 spells CASSLRAGTLNTEAFF. The CDR3 bases are TGTGCCAGCTCACTCAGGGCCGGGACATTGAACACTGAAGCTTTCTTT. Full variable domain (missing parts from reference TRBV18 and TRBJ1-1): NAGVMQNPRHLVRRRGQEARLRCSPMKGHSHVYWYRQLPEEGLKFMVYLQKENIIDESGMPKERFSAEFPKEGPSILRIQQVVRGDSAAYFCASSLRAGTLNTEAFFGQGTRLTVV.

In its sample, this clonotype was seen many times. The V and J genes are TRBV24-1 and TRBJ1-3; TRBD1 matches at 9 bases. This CDR3 spans 17 amino acids. The V gene's germline CDR1 is KGHDR and CDR2 SFDVKD. The V and J ends lost 4 bases and 4 bases, in that order; junction bases with no gene match: 10. Here the CDR3 reads CATSDPTPGTGGNTIYF. The CDR3 DNA reads as TGTGCCACCAGTGACCCGACCCCAGGGACAGGGGGAAACACCATATATTTT.

This clonotype was picked up many times. The V call is TRBV9, the J call TRBJ2-5, with 7 bases identical to TRBD2. Germline lookup yields CDR1 SGDLS and CDR2 YYNGEE. V lost 4 bases and J lost 5; bases outside the gene matches: 11. CDR3 length equals 15 residues. The CDR3, as DNA: TGTGCCAGCAGCACAAGCGGGGCCCGGGGTGAGACCCAGTACTTC. Translated, it gives CASSTSGARGETQYF. Drawing the rest from reference TRBV9 and TRBJ2-5, the complete variable domain is DSGVTQTPKHLITATGQRVTLRCSPRSGDLSVYWYQQSLDQGLQFLIQYYNGEERAKGNILERFSAQQFPDLHSELNLSSLELGDSALYFCASSTSGARGETQYFGPGTRLLVL.

In this sample, this clonotype turned up many times. The gene calls are TRBV2 and TRBJ2-3; 9 nucleotides align to TRBD2. The CDR3 consists of 15 residues. Germline values: CDR1 SNHLY, CDR2 FYNNEI. V lost 3 bases to trimming and J lost 4 bases; unmatched junction nucleotides: 5. This chain's CDR3 is CASSETSGGADTQYF. In nucleotides, the CDR3 is TGTGCCAGCAGTGAGACTAGCGGCGGGGCAGATACGCAGTATTTT.

This clonotype was recorded at least ten times. This rearrangement joins TRBV29-1 to TRBJ2-1, with 14 nucleotides matching TRBD2. J lost 2 bases, V lost 5 bases, and 2 bases had no gene match. The germline V gene encodes CDR1 SQVTM and CDR2 ANQGSEA. The length of the CDR3 is 15 residues. CDR3: CSVRLAGGPYNEQFF. DNA for the CDR3: TGCAGCGTTCGACTAGCGGGGGGGCCCTACAATGAGCAGTTCTTC.

This clonotype was observed many times. V is TRBV12-3 or TRBV12-4 and J is TRBJ2-4, with D maybe TRBD1 (5 bases). Between the trimmed V and J ends, which lost 7 bases and 1 base, there was a span of 17 bases. The CDR3 is 16 residues long. In DNA, the CDR3 is TGTGCCAGCACCCAAGGGGCCCTGGGCGCCAAAAACATTCAGTACTTC. Protein: CASTQGALGAKNIQYF.

A note on this clonotype: Because the CDR3 is missing its conserved closing phenylalanine or tryptophan, this is likely a read error. V usage is TRBV9 and J usage is TRBJ2-5; tentatively, D is TRBD2 (5 bases). Trimming stripped 0 bases from V and 5 bases from J, with 11 bases between. The CDR3 is made up of 14 amino acids. The germline gives CDR1 SGDLS, CDR2 YYNGEE. Written as DNA, the CDR3 is TGTGCCAGCAGCGTAGAGGAGAGGGTTGAGACCCAGTACTTG. Translated, it gives CASSVEERVETQYL.

This clonotype appeared many times. The chain recombines TRBV7-3 with TRBJ2-2; 8 bases are shared with TRBD2. The CDR3 totals 16 residues. CDR1 SGHTA and CDR2 FQGTGA come from the germline V gene. With V trimmed by 5 bases and J by 6 bases, 11 bases remained unmatched. The CDR3 nucleotides read TGTGCCAGCAGCCGACTCGAGCGGGGGCGATCCGGGGAGCTGTTTTTT. Encoded protein: CASSRLERGRSGELFF.

About this clonotype itself: A clone one base away is much larger, so this may be a read error. This chain uses TRBV29-1 with TRBJ2-1; TRBD1 matches 9 bases. CDR3 length: 14 residues. Germline V gene data show CDR1 as SQVTM and CDR2 as ANQGSEA. The CDR3 sequence is CSGGQGNSHNEQFF. CDR3 bases: TGCAGCGGGGGACAGGGTAACTCCCACAATGAGCAGTTCTTC.

There are many counts of this clonotype. The genes are TRBV20-1 and TRBJ1-5, with unresolved D. The germline V gene encodes CDR1 DFQATT and CDR2 SNEGSKA (reference sequence). The CDR3 is made up of 15 amino acids. V lost 0 bases to trimming and J lost 4 bases, with 13 bases between them. This chain's CDR3 is CSARDLATVNQPQHF. DNA for the CDR3: TGCAGTGCTAGAGATCTCGCGACGGTGAATCAGCCCCAGCATTTT.